The present entry profiles one TCR beta chain with its context. The sample is drawn from a study of cytomegalovirus exposure and HLA in healthy donors. Clones were read by immunoSEQ multiplex PCR, and TCRdb kept only the in-frame ones, dropping some. Here the sample spans 330,000 or so clones, 70% to 90% being singletons. The CDR3 is 13 amino acids. V dropped 8 bases and J dropped 0 bases, with 10 bases sitting between them. The germline V gene encodes CDR1 MGHDK and CDR2 SYGVNS. This TCR was recovered from a woman between 18 and 29 years old in good health and CMV-seronegative. The rearrangement joins TRBV25-1 to TRBJ1-1, with D unresolved. Material for sequencing was PBMCs. This chain's CDR3 is CASSQALNTEAFF. The CDR3 DNA is TGTGCCAGCTCTCAAGCGTTGAACACTGAAGCTTTCTTT.